The present TCR beta chain was sequenced within a study of cytomegalovirus exposure and HLA in healthy donors. General study findings and limits: There were three CMV-associated chains whose specificity for CMV antigens was confirmed in vitro. With high specificity and sensitivity, the classifier reportedly diagnosed cytomegalovirus status.

Note on this clone: As yet, its antigen is unknown.

The repertoire was sequenced with immunoSEQ multiplex PCR; TCRdb's copy has only in-frame clones and lacks some. The sample holds over 55,000 clones, over 75% seen once. Germline lookup yields CDR1 SEHNR and CDR2 FQNEAQ (reference sequence). Trimming took 3 bases from V and 7 from J, leaving 10 bases between them. The CDR3 consists of 13 residues. The material sequenced was PBMCs. This TCR came from a man between 18 and 29 years old in good health and CMV-seronegative. The rearrangement joins TRBV7-9 to TRBJ2-1; D is unresolved. CDR3 protein: CASSFGSINEQFF. Here the CDR3 DNA reads TGTGCCAGCAGCTTCGGTAGCATAAATGAGCAGTTCTTC.